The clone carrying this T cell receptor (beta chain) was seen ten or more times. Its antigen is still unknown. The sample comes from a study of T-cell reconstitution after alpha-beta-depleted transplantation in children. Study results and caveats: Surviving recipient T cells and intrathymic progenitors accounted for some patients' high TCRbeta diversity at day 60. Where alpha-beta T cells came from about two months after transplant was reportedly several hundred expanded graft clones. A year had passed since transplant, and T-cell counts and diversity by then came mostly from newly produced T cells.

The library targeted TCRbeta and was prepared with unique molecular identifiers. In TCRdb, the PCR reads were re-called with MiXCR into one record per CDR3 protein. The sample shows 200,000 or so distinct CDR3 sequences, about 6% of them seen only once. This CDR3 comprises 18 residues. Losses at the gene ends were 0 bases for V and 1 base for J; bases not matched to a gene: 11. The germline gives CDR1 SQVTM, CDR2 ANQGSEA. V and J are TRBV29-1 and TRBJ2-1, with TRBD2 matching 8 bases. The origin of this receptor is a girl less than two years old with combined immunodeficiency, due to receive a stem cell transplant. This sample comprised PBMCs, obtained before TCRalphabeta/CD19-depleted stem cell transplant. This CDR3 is CSVEDLESSGASYNEQFF. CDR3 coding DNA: TGCAGCGTTGAAGATCTAGAGAGTAGCGGGGCGTCCTACAATGAGCAGTTCTTC.